This paragraph covers one T cell receptor beta chain sequence. This receptor's antigen is unknown. Base qualities were left out, and no much larger clone turns up one base away. This entry comes from a study of blood T cell repertoires in COVID-19 (dated by TCRdb to the early 2020s). Broadly, across the study: The collaborator samples originated in the United States, Italy and Spain and spanned the acute and convalescent phases of COVID-19. The samples were drawn from two sources: the first 160 participants of the ongoing ImmuneRACE study, and approximately 1,300 subjects contributed by 6 global collaborators. The repertoires were released in a freely available public database meant as a resource for research on the immune response to SARS-CoV-2. The dataset comprised deeply sampled blood TCRbeta repertoires from subjects exposed to, actively infected with, or recovered from COVID-19. Where available, HLA class I and class II types were taken from metadata supplied by the sample provider and were not determined by assay-based typing. A de-identified subject ID, COVID-19 status, age in years and sex were almost always included in the sample metadata. The prospective study material was composed of cDNA or gDNA derived from T cells, B-cell-depleted T cells, or PBMCs.

V lost 2 bases and J lost 2 bases; the stretch between them is 18 bases long. Via the germline V gene, CDR1 is LGHNA and CDR2 YNFKEQ. Reading from cysteine to phenylalanine, the CDR3 counts 17 amino acids. This entry keeps only the CDR3 DNA: 51 bases, framed from base 1. The investigation overall reported the following: Clinical and demographic metadata were provided uncurated, with the amount varying by source and participant.

Collaborating institutions collected whole blood in K2EDTA tubes following their own protocols. For TCRbeta analysis, collaborator samples were shipped as frozen whole blood, as isolated PBMCs, or as DNA extracted from either sample type. The immunoSEQ Assay, a bias-controlled multiplex PCR, was used to amplify TCRbeta CDR3 regions from genomic DNA. For the original study's pipeline: The number of nucleated cells in each sample was estimated by amplification of reference gene primers within the assay. To quantify the absolute abundance of each unique TCRbeta CDR3 rearrangement, sequence reads were collapsed and filtered. Productive Simpson clonality was computed per sample as the square root of Simpson's diversity index over productive rearrangements. TCRdb took this table from immuneACCESS and kept in-frame rearrangements with V and J called. Such tables lack part of the clones; where checked against another copy, unresolved V genes explain under half of the gap, and the rest is unexplained. V, J and clone size are taken as reported in that table, and D and trimming were inferred from the DNA itself. The sample data list 52,000 or so clones, and around 81% of these were observed just once. The ten largest clones represent approximately 4.9% of the sample.

Recombination joined TRBV4-2 with TRBJ1-1, with a weak D call of TRBD1 (5 bases match). Input material: peripheral blood. The sequence was collected from a human donor in a cohort sampled during active COVID-19. At the DNA level, the sequence is TGTGCCAGCAGCCAACAATCCGGGACTTCCAGAAACACTGAAGCTTTCTTT. Its translation reads: CASSQQSGTSRNTEAFF.